The clone carrying this TCR beta chain is a singleton in its sample. This specimen comes from a study of OX40 agonist ivuxolimab in advanced cancers. Measured with immunoSEQ multiplex PCR; TCRdb has only the in-frame clones, and not every one. The sample lists 35,000 to 45,000 clones, around 87% occurring once. This receptor was taken from an adult with an advanced solid tumor such as melanoma, head and neck, liver or kidney cancer. Sequencing used CD4+ or CD8+ T cells sorted from blood, obtained in a trial of the OX40 agonist ivuxolimab.

This CDR3 reads CASSLAGTGKGNTIYF. As DNA, the CDR3 is TGTGCCAGCAGCTTAGCCGGGACAGGGAAGGGAAACACCATATATTTT. The gene calls are TRBV7-2 and TRBJ1-3, with 9 positions matching TRBD1. Trimming removed 0 bases from V and 4 bases from J; junction bases left unmatched: 4. The germline V gene has CDR1 SGHTA and CDR2 FQGNSA. This CDR3 region has 16 residues.